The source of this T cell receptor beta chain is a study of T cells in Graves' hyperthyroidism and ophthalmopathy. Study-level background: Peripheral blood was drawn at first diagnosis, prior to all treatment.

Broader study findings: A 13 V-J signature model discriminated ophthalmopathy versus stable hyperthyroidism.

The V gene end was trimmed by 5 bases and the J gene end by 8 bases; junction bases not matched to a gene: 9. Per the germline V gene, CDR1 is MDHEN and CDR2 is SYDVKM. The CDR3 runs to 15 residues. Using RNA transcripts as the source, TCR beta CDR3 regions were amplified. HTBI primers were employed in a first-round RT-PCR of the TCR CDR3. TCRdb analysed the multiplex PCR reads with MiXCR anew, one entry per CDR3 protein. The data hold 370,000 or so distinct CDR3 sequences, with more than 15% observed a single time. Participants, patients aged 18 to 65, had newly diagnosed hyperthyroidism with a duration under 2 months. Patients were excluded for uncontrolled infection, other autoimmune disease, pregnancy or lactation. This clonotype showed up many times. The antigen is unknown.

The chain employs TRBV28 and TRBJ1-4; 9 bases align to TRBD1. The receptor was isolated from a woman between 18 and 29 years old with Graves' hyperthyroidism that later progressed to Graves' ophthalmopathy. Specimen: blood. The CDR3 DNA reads TGTGCCAGCAGTACCCTGACAGGGGGTCAGGAAAAACTGTTTTTT. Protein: CASSTLTGGQEKLFF.